Listed here is a single T cell receptor beta chain. What it binds is unknown. Deletions cut 0 bases from V and 0 bases from J, with 7 bases between. This CDR3 comprises 15 residues. The germline V gene has CDR1 SGHRS and CDR2 YFSETQ. Assay: immunoSEQ multiplex PCR; the TCRdb copy retains only in-frame clones and omits some. Of around 80,000 clones in the sample, approximately 90% were seen once. These data belong to a study of T cell responses to AZD1222 COVID-19 vaccine. Study findings and constraints: The repertoires were collected only after the peak T cell response. Donor demographics were predominantly white British with a female majority; clonal diversity may be underestimated. Dominant CD4 TCR responses targeted spike regions 160-218 and 743-854.

The sequence was obtained from an adult in good health. The chain joins TRBV5-1 to TRBJ1-3; TRBD1 is a possible D gene (6 bases). The sample consisted of peripheral blood, taken on day 0 of AZD1222 vaccination. DNA for the CDR3: TGCGCCAGCAGCTTGGGACAGGCCTCTGGAAACACCATATATTTT. It encodes CASSLGQASGNTIYF. Complete variable domain (other parts from reference TRBV5-1 and TRBJ1-3): KAGVTQTPRYLIKTRGQQVTLSCSPISGHRSVSWYQQTPGQGLQFLFEYFSETQRNKGNFPGRFSGRQFSNSRSEMNVSTLELGDSALYLCASSLGQASGNTIYFGEGSWLTVV.